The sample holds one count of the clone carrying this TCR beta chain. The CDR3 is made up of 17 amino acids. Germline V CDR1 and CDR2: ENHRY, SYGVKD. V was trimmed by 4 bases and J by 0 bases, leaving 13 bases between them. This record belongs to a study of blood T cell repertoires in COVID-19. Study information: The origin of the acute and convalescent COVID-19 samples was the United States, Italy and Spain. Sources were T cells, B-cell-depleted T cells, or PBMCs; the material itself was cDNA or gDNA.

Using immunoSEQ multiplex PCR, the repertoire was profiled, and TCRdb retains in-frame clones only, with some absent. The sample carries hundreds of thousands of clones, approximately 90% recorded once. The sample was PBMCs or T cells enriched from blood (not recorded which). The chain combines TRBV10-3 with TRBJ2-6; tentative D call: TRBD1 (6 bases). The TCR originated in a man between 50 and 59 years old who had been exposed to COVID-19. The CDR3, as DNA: TGTGCCATCAGTGGTGTAGGGGGTATCTCTGGGGCCAACGTCCTGACTTTC. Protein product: CAISGVGGISGANVLTF.